This is a list of T cell receptor beta chains from one sample in a study of cytomegalovirus exposure and HLA in healthy donors. Sequencing used immunoSEQ multiplex PCR; TCRdb keeps in-frame clones, though not all of them. The sample has roughly 120,000 clones; 60% to 85% are singletons. The specimen sequenced was PBMCs. Source of these receptors: a man aged 45 to 65 in good health and CMV-seronegative. The CDR3 runs from the conserved cysteine through the conserved F or W. Each record gives: V gene, clone size, D gene, J gene, CDR3 protein, CDR3 DNA. The D gene is left open where the match is weak. Expanded clones are given a class, and other clones once, few, many or no size at all.

V gene: TRBV4-2
clone size: .
D gene: .
J gene: TRBJ1-6
CDR3 protein: CASSQGRTDNSPLHF
CDR3 DNA: TGTGCCAGCAGCCAAGGTAGGACAGATAATTCACCCCTCCACTTT

V gene: TRBV9
clone size: .
D gene: TRBD2
J gene: TRBJ2-3
CDR3 protein: CASSVGGGGTSDTQYF
CDR3 DNA: TGTGCCAGCAGCGTAGGAGGCGGGGGTACCTCAGATACGCAGTATTTT

V gene: TRBV6-5
clone size: .
D gene: TRBD1
J gene: TRBJ1-2
CDR3 protein: CASRQGADNGYTF
CDR3 DNA: TGTGCCAGCAGACAGGGGGCGGACAATGGCTACACCTTC

V gene: TRBV7-9
clone size: .
D gene: .
J gene: TRBJ1-2
CDR3 protein: CASSPPLSASGYTF
CDR3 DNA: TGTGCCAGCAGCCCCCCGCTGAGTGCATCGGGCTACACCTTC

V gene: TRBV10-3
clone size: .
D gene: .
J gene: TRBJ2-5
CDR3 protein: CAISRDLKETQYF
CDR3 DNA: TGTGCCATCAGTCGAGATCTGAAAGAGACCCAGTACTTC

V gene: TRBV4-2
clone size: .
D gene: TRBD2
J gene: TRBJ2-7
CDR3 protein: CASSPQGGAHYEQYF
CDR3 DNA: TGTGCCAGCAGCCCCCAGGGAGGGGCCCACTACGAGCAGTACTTC

V gene: TRBV5-4
clone size: .
D gene: TRBD1
J gene: TRBJ1-2
CDR3 protein: CAARDRANYGYTF
CDR3 DNA: TGTGCCGCCCGGGACAGGGCTAACTATGGCTACACCTTC

V gene: TRBV4-1
clone size: .
D gene: TRBD1
J gene: TRBJ2-6
CDR3 protein: CASSQERDRVSSGANVLTF
CDR3 DNA: TGCGCCAGCAGCCAAGAAAGAGACAGGGTGTCCTCTGGGGCCAACGTCCTGACTTTC

V gene: TRBV7-9
clone size: .
D gene: .
J gene: TRBJ1-5
CDR3 protein: CSSSLSTAGGNQPQHF
CDR3 DNA: TGTTCCAGCAGCCTATCCACCGCCGGGGGCAATCAGCCCCAGCATTTT

V gene: TRBV4-1
clone size: .
D gene: .
J gene: TRBJ2-7
CDR3 protein: CASSQDSRQRSYEQYF
CDR3 DNA: TGCGCCAGCAGCCAAGATTCGCGGCAGAGATCCTACGAGCAGTACTTC

V gene: TRBV9
clone size: .
D gene: .
J gene: TRBJ1-2
CDR3 protein: CASSDGAGGYGYTF
CDR3 DNA: TGTGCCAGCAGCGATGGGGCCGGCGGCTATGGCTACACCTTC

V gene: TRBV5-1
clone size: .
D gene: TRBD1
J gene: TRBJ1-4
CDR3 protein: CASSLFGQGLSGEKLFF
CDR3 DNA: TGCGCCAGCAGCTTGTTCGGACAGGGCCTTTCGGGTGAAAAACTGTTTTTT

V gene: TRBV29-1
clone size: few
D gene: .
J gene: TRBJ2-3
CDR3 protein: CSVQGAIRTDTQYF
CDR3 DNA: TGCAGCGTCCAGGGCGCAATAAGGACAGATACGCAGTATTTT

V gene: TRBV2
clone size: .
D gene: TRBD2
J gene: TRBJ2-3
CDR3 protein: CASIGVRGGDDTQYF
CDR3 DNA: TGTGCCAGCATAGGGGTCCGGGGGGGAGATGATACGCAGTATTTT

V gene: TRBV28
clone size: .
D gene: .
J gene: TRBJ1-1
CDR3 protein: CASRLTGTAEAFF
CDR3 DNA: TGTGCCAGCAGGCTAACAGGGACGGCTGAAGCTTTCTTT

V gene: TRBV10-2
clone size: .
D gene: TRBD1
J gene: TRBJ1-1
CDR3 protein: CASSRQGAGGATNTEAFF
CDR3 DNA: TGCGCCAGCAGTCGACAGGGGGCCGGGGGAGCTACGAACACTGAAGCTTTCTTT

V gene: TRBV7-9
clone size: once
D gene: TRBD1
J gene: TRBJ1-2
CDR3 protein: CSSSFQEGAGGYTF
CDR3 DNA: TGTTCCAGCAGCTTTCAGGAGGGGGCGGGCGGCTACACCTTC

V gene: TRBV4-1
clone size: once
D gene: .
J gene: TRBJ2-1
CDR3 protein: CASSQDPSGDYYNEQFF
CDR3 DNA: TGCGCCAGCAGCCAAGATCCTTCCGGCGACTACTACAATGAGCAGTTCTTC

V gene: TRBV9
clone size: few
D gene: .
J gene: TRBJ2-1
CDR3 protein: CASSVDAAIALEQFF
CDR3 DNA: TGTGCCAGCAGCGTAGATGCAGCTATAGCCTTAGAGCAGTTCTTC

V gene: TRBV6-6
clone size: few
D gene: TRBD1
J gene: TRBJ1-2
CDR3 protein: CASSPDRGSFYGYTF
CDR3 DNA: TGTGCCAGCAGCCCTGACAGGGGATCGTTCTATGGCTACACCTTC

V gene: TRBV19
clone size: .
D gene: TRBD1
J gene: TRBJ1-2
CDR3 protein: CASADPGQGKGYTF
CDR3 DNA: TGTGCCAGTGCTGACCCGGGACAGGGCAAAGGCTACACCTTC

V gene: TRBV19
clone size: .
D gene: TRBD2
J gene: TRBJ2-1
CDR3 protein: CASSIDRRGFSYNEQFF
CDR3 DNA: TGTGCCAGTAGTATAGACCGGCGGGGGTTCTCCTACAATGAGCAGTTCTTC

V gene: TRBV19
clone size: .
D gene: .
J gene: TRBJ2-5
CDR3 protein: CASSESPGVFQETQYF
CDR3 DNA: TGTGCCAGTAGTGAATCCCCAGGGGTATTCCAAGAGACCCAGTACTTC

V gene: TRBV5-1
clone size: .
D gene: TRBD1
J gene: TRBJ2-5
CDR3 protein: CASSLADRGSQETQYF
CDR3 DNA: TGCGCCAGCAGCTTAGCGGACAGGGGGAGCCAAGAGACCCAGTACTTC

V gene: TRBV19
clone size: .
D gene: .
J gene: TRBJ1-1
CDR3 protein: CASSSLSGTEAFF
CDR3 DNA: TGTGCCAGTAGTAGCTTATCGGGGACTGAAGCTTTCTTT

V gene: TRBV13
clone size: few
D gene: TRBD2
J gene: TRBJ2-3
CDR3 protein: CASSLISKRGGYTQYF
CDR3 DNA: TGTGCCAGCAGCTTAATTTCCAAGCGGGGGGGGTATACGCAGTATTTT

V gene: TRBV5-4
clone size: .
D gene: TRBD1
J gene: TRBJ2-3
CDR3 protein: CASSGTGGEDTQYF
CDR3 DNA: TGTGCCAGCAGCGGGACAGGGGGCGAAGATACGCAGTATTTT

V gene: TRBV5-1
clone size: .
D gene: .
J gene: TRBJ2-4
CDR3 protein: CASSLQPTGGSKNIQYF
CDR3 DNA: TGCGCCAGCAGCTTGCAGCCGACAGGTGGATCAAAGAACATTCAGTACTTC

V gene: TRBV7-2
clone size: .
D gene: .
J gene: TRBJ2-1
CDR3 protein: CASSFDRFHNEQFF
CDR3 DNA: TGTGCCAGCAGCTTCGACAGGTTTCACAATGAGCAGTTCTTC

V gene: TRBV11-2
clone size: few
D gene: TRBD2
J gene: TRBJ2-1
CDR3 protein: CASSLEPRGNEQFF
CDR3 DNA: TGTGCCAGCAGCTTAGAACCGCGGGGGAATGAGCAGTTCTTC

V gene: TRBV18
clone size: .
D gene: .
J gene: TRBJ1-1
CDR3 protein: CASSPAWGVNTEAFF
CDR3 DNA: TGTGCCAGCTCACCCGCCTGGGGAGTGAACACTGAAGCTTTCTTT

V gene: TRBV29-1
clone size: once
D gene: .
J gene: TRBJ2-2
CDR3 protein: CSARRPSNTGELFF
CDR3 DNA: TGCAGCGCCCGCAGGCCGTCGAACACCGGGGAGCTGTTTTTT

V gene: TRBV5-1
clone size: .
D gene: TRBD1
J gene: TRBJ1-2
CDR3 protein: CASSLATGQVYGYTF
CDR3 DNA: TGCGCCAGCAGCTTGGCCACAGGACAGGTATATGGCTACACCTTC

V gene: TRBV7-2
clone size: .
D gene: .
J gene: TRBJ2-5
CDR3 protein: CASSPAGTQYF
CDR3 DNA: TGTGCCAGCAGCCCCGCCGGGACCCAGTACTTC

V gene: TRBV5-4
clone size: .
D gene: .
J gene: TRBJ2-3
CDR3 protein: CASSLEGLPTDTQYF
CDR3 DNA: TGTGCCAGCAGCTTGGAGGGACTCCCCACAGATACGCAGTATTTT

V gene: TRBV5-1
clone size: few
D gene: .
J gene: TRBJ2-3
CDR3 protein: CASSSPGLGGDTQYF
CDR3 DNA: TGCGCCAGCAGCTCACCGGGATTAGGTGGGGATACGCAGTATTTT

V gene: TRBV18
clone size: .
D gene: .
J gene: TRBJ1-6
CDR3 protein: CASSPDSGSGSPLHF
CDR3 DNA: TGTGCCAGCTCACCAGATTCAGGTAGCGGTTCACCCCTCCACTTT

V gene: TRBV19
clone size: .
D gene: TRBD1
J gene: TRBJ2-1
CDR3 protein: CASSSQGANEQFF
CDR3 DNA: TGTGCCAGTAGTAGCCAGGGGGCTAATGAGCAGTTCTTC

V gene: TRBV7-2
clone size: once
D gene: TRBD2
J gene: TRBJ2-4
CDR3 protein: CASSQLAGAQYF
CDR3 DNA: TGTGCCAGCAGCCAACTAGCGGGGGCTCAGTACTTC

V gene: TRBV2
clone size: .
D gene: TRBD1
J gene: TRBJ1-3
CDR3 protein: CASSEPRDRNISAGNTIYF
CDR3 DNA: TGTGCCAGCAGTGAACCCCGGGACAGGAATATCTCCGCTGGAAACACCATATATTTT

V gene: TRBV5-1
clone size: once
D gene: TRBD2
J gene: TRBJ2-1
CDR3 protein: CASSLLAGGPSNEQFF
CDR3 DNA: TGCGCCAGCAGCTTATTAGCGGGGGGGCCCAGCAATGAGCAGTTCTTC

V gene: TRBV5-1
clone size: .
D gene: TRBD1
J gene: TRBJ1-5
CDR3 protein: CASSLGGISGTGPPPEPQHF
CDR3 DNA: TGCGCCAGCAGCTTGGGGGGGATTAGCGGGACAGGGCCACCACCGGAGCCCCAGCATTTT

V gene: TRBV7-2
clone size: .
D gene: TRBD2
J gene: TRBJ2-1
CDR3 protein: CASSLSGGAYNEQFF
CDR3 DNA: TGTGCCAGCAGCCTGAGCGGGGGGGCCTACAATGAGCAGTTCTTC

V gene: TRBV5-4
clone size: .
D gene: .
J gene: TRBJ1-2
CDR3 protein: CASSLRGYYGYTF
CDR3 DNA: TGTGCCAGCAGCTTGAGAGGGTACTATGGCTACACCTTC

V gene: TRBV4-1
clone size: few
D gene: .
J gene: TRBJ1-3
CDR3 protein: CASSQEGGGSGNTIYF
CDR3 DNA: TGCGCCAGCAGCCAAGAGGGAGGAGGCTCTGGAAACACCATATATTTT

V gene: TRBV5-1
clone size: .
D gene: TRBD1
J gene: TRBJ2-7
CDR3 protein: CASSLTGVSYEQYF
CDR3 DNA: TGCGCCAGCAGCCTTACAGGGGTCTCCTACGAGCAGTACTTC

V gene: TRBV7-2
clone size: .
D gene: TRBD1
J gene: TRBJ1-2
CDR3 protein: CASSRGDRGYDGYTF
CDR3 DNA: TGTGCCAGCAGCAGAGGGGACAGGGGCTATGATGGCTACACCTTC

V gene: TRBV7-6
clone size: few
D gene: TRBD2
J gene: TRBJ2-3
CDR3 protein: CASSLGVAGASTDTQYF
CDR3 DNA: TGTGCCAGCAGCTTAGGAGTAGCGGGGGCTAGCACAGATACGCAGTATTTT

V gene: TRBV29-1
clone size: once
D gene: .
J gene: TRBJ1-1
CDR3 protein: CSFAPGTPYTEAFF
CDR3 DNA: TGCAGCTTTGCCCCGGGGACACCTTACACTGAAGCTTTCTTT

V gene: TRBV7-8
clone size: .
D gene: TRBD1
J gene: TRBJ1-1
CDR3 protein: CASSSPTGGATEAFF
CDR3 DNA: TGTGCCAGCAGCTCCCCGACAGGGGGAGCGACTGAAGCTTTCTTT

V gene: TRBV9
clone size: .
D gene: .
J gene: TRBJ1-3
CDR3 protein: CASSVVAPNTIYF
CDR3 DNA: TGTGCCAGCAGCGTAGTGGCACCGAACACCATATATTTT

V gene: TRBV29-1
clone size: .
D gene: .
J gene: TRBJ1-1
CDR3 protein: CSVSDFFAFF
CDR3 DNA: TGCAGCGTTTCAGATTTCTTTGCTTTCTTT

V gene: TRBV5-4
clone size: .
D gene: .
J gene: TRBJ2-7
CDR3 protein: CASSLPSRETYEQYF
CDR3 DNA: TGTGCCAGCAGCCTTCCCTCCAGGGAAACCTACGAGCAGTACTTC